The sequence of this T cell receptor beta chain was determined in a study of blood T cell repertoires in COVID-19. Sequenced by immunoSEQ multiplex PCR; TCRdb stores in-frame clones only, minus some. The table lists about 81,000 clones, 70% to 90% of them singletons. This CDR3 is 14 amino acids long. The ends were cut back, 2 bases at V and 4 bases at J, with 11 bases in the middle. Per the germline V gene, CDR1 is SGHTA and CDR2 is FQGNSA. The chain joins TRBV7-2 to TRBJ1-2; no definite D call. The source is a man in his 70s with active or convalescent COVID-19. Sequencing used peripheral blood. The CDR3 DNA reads TGTGCCAGCAGCTTATTTAATCAGGTCTATGGCTACACCTTC. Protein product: CASSLFNQVYGYTF.